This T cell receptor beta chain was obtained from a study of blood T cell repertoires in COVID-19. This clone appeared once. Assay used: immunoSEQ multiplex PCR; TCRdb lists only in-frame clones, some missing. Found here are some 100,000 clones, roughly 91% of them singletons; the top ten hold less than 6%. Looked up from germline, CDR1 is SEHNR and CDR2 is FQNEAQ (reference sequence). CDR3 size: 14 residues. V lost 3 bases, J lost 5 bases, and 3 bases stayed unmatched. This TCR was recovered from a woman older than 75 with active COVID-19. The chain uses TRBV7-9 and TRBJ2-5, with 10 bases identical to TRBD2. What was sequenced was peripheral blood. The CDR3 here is CASSFTSGIETQYF. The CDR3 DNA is TGTGCCAGCAGCTTTACTAGCGGGATCGAGACCCAGTACTTC.